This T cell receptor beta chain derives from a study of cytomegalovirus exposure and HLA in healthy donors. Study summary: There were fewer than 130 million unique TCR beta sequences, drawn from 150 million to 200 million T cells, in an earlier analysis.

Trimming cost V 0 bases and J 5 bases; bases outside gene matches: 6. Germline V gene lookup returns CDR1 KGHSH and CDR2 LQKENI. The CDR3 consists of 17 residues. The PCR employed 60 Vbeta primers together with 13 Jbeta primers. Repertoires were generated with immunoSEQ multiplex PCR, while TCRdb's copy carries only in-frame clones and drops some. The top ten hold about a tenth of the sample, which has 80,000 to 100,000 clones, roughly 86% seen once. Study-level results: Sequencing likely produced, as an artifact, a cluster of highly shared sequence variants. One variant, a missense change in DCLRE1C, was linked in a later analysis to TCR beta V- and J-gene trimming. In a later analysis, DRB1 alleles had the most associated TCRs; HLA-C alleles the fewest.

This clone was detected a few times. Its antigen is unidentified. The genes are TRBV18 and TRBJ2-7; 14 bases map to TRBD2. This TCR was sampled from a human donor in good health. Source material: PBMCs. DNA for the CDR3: TGTGCCAGCTCACCACCGGGACTAGCGGGAGTGCGGGACGAGCAGTACTTC. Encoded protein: CASSPPGLAGVRDEQYF.